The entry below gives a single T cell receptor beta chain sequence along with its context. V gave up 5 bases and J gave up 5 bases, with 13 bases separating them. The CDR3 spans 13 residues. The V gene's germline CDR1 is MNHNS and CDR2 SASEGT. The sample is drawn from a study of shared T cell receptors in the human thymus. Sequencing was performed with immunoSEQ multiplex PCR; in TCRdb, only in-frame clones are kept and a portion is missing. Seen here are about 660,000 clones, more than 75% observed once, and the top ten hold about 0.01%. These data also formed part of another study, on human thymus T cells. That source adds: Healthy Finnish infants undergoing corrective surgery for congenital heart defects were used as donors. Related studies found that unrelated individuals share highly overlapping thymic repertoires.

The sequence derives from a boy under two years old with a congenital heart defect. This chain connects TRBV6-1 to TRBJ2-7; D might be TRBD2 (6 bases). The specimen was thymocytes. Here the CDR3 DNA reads TGTGCCAGCAGTATGGAGGGTTGGGACGAGCAGTACTTC. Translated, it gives CASSMEGWDEQYF.